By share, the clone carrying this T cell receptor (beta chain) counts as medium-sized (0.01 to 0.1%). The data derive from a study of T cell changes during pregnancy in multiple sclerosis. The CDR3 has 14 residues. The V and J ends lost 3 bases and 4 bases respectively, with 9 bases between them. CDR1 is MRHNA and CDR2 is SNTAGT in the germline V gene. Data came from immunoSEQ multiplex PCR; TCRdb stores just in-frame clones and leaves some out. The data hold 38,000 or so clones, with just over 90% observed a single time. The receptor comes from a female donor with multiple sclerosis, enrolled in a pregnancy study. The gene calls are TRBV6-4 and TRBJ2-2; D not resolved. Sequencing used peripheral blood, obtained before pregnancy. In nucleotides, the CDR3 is TGTGCCAGCAGTGAAGTGGCTAGCACCGGGGAGCTGTTTTTT. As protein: CASSEVASTGELFF.